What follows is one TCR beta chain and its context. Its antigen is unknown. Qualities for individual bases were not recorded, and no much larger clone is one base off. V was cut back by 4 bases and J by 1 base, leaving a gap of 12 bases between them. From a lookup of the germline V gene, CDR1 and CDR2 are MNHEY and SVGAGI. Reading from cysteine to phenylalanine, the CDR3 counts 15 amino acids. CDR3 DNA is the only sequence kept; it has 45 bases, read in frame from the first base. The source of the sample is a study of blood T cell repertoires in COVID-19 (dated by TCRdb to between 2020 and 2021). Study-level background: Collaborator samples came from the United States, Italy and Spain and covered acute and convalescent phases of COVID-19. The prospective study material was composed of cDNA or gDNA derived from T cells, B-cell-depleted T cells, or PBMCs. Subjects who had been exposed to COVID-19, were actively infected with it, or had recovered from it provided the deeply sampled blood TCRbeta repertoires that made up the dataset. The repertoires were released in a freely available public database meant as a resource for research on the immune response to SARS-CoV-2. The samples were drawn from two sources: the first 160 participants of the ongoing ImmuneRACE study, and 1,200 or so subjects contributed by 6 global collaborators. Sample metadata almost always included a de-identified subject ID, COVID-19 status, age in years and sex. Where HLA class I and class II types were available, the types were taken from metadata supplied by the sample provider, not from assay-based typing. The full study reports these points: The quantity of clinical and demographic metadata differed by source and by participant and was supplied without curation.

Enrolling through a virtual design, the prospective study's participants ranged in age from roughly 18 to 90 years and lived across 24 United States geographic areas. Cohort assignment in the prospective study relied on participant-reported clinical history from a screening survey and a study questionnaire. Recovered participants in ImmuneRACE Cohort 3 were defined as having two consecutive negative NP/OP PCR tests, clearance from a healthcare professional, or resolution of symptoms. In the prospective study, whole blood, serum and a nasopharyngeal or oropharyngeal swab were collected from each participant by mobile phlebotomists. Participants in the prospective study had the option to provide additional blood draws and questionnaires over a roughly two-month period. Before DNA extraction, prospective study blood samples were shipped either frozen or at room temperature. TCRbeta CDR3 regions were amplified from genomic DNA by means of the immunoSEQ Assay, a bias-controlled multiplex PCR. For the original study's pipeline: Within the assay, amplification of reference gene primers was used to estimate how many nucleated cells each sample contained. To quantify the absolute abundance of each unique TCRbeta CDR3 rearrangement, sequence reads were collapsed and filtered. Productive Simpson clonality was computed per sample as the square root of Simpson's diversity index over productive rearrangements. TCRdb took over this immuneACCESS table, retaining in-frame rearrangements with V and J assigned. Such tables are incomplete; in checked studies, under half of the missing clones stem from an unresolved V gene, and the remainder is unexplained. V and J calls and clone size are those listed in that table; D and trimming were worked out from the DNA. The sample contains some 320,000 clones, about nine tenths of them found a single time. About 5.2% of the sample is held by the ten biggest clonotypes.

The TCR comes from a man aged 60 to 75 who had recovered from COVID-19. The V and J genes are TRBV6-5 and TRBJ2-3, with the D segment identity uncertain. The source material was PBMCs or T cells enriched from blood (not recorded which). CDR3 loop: CASSSPSRGTDTQYF. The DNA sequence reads TGTGCCAGCAGTTCGCCTTCTCGGGGCACAGATACGCAGTATTTT.